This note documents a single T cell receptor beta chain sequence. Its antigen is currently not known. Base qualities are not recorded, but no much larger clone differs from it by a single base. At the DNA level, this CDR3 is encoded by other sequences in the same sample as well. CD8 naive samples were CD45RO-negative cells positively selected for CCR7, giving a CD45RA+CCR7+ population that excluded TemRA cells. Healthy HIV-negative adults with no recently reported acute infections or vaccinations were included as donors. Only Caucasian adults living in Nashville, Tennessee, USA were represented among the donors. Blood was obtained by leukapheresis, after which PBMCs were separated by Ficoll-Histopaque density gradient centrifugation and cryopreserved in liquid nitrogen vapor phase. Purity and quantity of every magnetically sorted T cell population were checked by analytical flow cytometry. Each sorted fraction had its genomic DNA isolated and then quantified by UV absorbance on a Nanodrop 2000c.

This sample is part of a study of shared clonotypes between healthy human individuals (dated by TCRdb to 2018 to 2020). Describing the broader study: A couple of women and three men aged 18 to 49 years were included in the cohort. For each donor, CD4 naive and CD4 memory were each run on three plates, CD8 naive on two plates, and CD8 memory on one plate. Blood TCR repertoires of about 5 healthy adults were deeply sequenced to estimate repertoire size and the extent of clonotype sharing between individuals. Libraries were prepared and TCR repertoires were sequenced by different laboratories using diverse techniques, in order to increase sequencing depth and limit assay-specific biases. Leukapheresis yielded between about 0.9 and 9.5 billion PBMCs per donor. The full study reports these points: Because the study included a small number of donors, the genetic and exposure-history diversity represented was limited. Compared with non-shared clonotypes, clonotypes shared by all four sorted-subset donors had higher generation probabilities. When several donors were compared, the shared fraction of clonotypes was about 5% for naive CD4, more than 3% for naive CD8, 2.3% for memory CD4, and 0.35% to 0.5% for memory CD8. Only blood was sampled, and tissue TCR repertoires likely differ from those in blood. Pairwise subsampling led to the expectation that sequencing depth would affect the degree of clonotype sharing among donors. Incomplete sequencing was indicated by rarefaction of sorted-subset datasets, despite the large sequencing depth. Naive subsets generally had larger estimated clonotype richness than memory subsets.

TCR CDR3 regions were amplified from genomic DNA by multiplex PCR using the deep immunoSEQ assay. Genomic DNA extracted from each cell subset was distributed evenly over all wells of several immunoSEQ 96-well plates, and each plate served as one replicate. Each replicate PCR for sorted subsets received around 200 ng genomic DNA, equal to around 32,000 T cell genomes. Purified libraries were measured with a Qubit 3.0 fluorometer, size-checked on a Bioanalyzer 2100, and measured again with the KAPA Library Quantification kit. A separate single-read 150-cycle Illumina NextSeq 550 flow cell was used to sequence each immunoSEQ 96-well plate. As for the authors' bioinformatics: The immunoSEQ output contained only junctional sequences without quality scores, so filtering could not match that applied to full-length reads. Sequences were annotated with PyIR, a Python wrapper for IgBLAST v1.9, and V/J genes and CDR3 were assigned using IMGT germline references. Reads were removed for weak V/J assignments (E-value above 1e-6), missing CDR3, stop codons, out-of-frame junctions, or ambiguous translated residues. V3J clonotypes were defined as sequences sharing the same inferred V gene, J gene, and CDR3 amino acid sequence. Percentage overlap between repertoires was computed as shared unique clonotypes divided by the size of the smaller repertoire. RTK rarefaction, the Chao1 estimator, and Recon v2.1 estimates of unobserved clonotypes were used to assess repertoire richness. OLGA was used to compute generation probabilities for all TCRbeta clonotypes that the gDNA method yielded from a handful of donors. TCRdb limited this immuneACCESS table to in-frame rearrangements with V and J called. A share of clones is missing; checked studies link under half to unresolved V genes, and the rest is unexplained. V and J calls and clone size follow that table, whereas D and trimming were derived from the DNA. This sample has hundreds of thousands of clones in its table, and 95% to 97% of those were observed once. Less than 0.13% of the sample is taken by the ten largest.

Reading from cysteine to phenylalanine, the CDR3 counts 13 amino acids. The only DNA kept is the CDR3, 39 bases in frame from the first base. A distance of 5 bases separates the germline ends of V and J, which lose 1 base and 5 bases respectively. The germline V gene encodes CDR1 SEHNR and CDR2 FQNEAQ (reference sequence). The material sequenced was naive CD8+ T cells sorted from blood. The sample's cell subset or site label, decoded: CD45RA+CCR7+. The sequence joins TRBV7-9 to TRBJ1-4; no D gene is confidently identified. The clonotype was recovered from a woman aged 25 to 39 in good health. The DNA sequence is TGTGCCAGCAGCTTAGGAGGCAATGAAAAACTGTTTTTT. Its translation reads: CASSLGGNEKLFF.